Following are 19 T cell receptor beta chains from one sample sequenced in a study of blood T cell repertoires in COVID-19. Clones were sequenced by immunoSEQ multiplex PCR, and TCRdb holds only the in-frame ones, with some missing. The sample contains roughly 250,000 clones, about 86% of which appear only once. Sample: peripheral blood. Receptors originate from a man aged 50 to 59 with active or convalescent COVID-19.

V is TRBV27 and J is TRBJ1-5; D is possibly TRBD1 (6 bases). The V gene's germline CDR1 is MNHEY and CDR2 SMNVEV (reference sequence). V shed 6 bases and J shed 5 bases, with 14 bases lying between them. CDR3 length: 14 residues. CDR3 residues: CASSVQGRYQPQHF. The CDR3 DNA reads as TGTGCCAGCAGCGTCCAGGGGCGTTATCAGCCCCAGCATTTT.

The CDR3 DNA sequence: TGTGCCAGCAGTGCCTACAGGGGGCGAAGCACCGGGGAGCTGTTTTTT. This gives the protein CASSAYRGRSTGELFF. The rearrangement joins TRBV27 to TRBJ2-2; the match to TRBD1 covers 9 bases. CDR3 size: 16 residues. Germline CDR1 MNHEY, CDR2 SMNVEV (reference sequence). J was trimmed by 4 bases and V by 5 bases; bases with no gene match: 8.

This chain links TRBV19 with TRBJ2-7; tentative D call: TRBD2 (5 bases). The CDR3 is made up of 13 amino acids. Germline lookup yields CDR1 LNHDA and CDR2 SQIVND (reference sequence). Trimming pared 3 bases from V and 5 bases from J, leaving 11 bases between. CDR3 bases: TGTGCCAGTAGTATCCCCGGGCGGGACGAGCAGTACTTC. Translating it yields CASSIPGRDEQYF.

The chain links TRBV6-5 to TRBJ1-4; D is ambiguous. The CDR3 is made up of 11 amino acids. Trimming removed 8 bases at V and 7 bases at J, with 8 bases between. Germline CDR1 is MNHEY and CDR2 is SVGAGI. The CDR3 sequence is CASGRGEKLFF. CDR3 in DNA: TGTGCCAGCGGCCGAGGTGAAAAACTGTTTTTT.

V and J are TRBV3-1 (or the pseudogene TRBV3-2) and TRBJ2-5; 14 bases line up with TRBD2. Germline trimming cut 0 bases from V and 5 bases from J; bases unmatched to any gene: 14. From germline, CDR1 is LGHDT and CDR2 YNNKEL (reference sequence). The CDR3 consists of 20 residues. The CDR3 bases are TGTGCCAGCAGCCAAGAGCGGGGAGTCCGGACTAGCGGGGGGTTGGAGACCCAGTACTTC. This gives the protein CASSQERGVRTSGGLETQYF.

This chain joins TRBV2 and TRBJ1-2, with 10 bases identical to TRBD1. Germline assignment: CDR1 SNHLY and CDR2 FYNNEI. CDR3 length equals 14 residues. Unmatched junction bases numbered 2, after V lost 6 bases and J lost 1 base. The CDR3 protein is CASRGTGVNYGYTF. The CDR3 DNA reads as TGTGCCAGCAGGGGGACAGGGGTTAACTATGGCTACACCTTC.

As for this clone: Other nucleotide sequences from this sample produce the same CDR3. The chain joins TRBV28 to TRBJ1-2; tentative D call: TRBD1 (5 bases). Per the germline V gene, CDR1 is MDHEN and CDR2 is SYDVKM. Deletions cut 4 bases from V and 1 base from J, with 7 bases between. The CDR3 contains 13 residues. CDR3 residues: CASSSGLNYGYTF. In DNA, the CDR3 is TGTGCCAGCAGTTCGGGACTTAACTATGGCTACACCTTC.

The rearrangement joins TRBV6-2 or TRBV6-3 to TRBJ2-7, with D maybe TRBD1 (5 bases). The germline gives CDR1 MNHEY, CDR2 SVGEGT. There are 13 residues in the CDR3. The V gene lost 1 base and the J gene lost 4 bases, with 8 bases spanning the gap. The CDR3 DNA follows: TGTGCCAGCAGTTACTTCGGACATTACGAGCAGTACTTC. It translates to CASSYFGHYEQYF.

The chain carries TRBV2 and TRBJ2-5, with D possibly being TRBD1 (6 bases). V gave up 7 bases and J gave up 5 bases, with 8 bases separating them. The CDR3 sequence is 11 residues long. Germline V gives CDR1 SNHLY, CDR2 FYNNEI. The CDR3, as DNA: TGTGCCAGCACTCAGGGGGAGACCCAGTACTTC. This encodes CASTQGETQYF.

This sequence joins TRBV29-1 and TRBJ1-5; 9 bases map to TRBD1. The CDR3 is made up of 13 amino acids. V lost 5 bases to trimming and J lost 4 bases; unmatched junction nucleotides: 3. The germline V gene has CDR1 SQVTM and CDR2 ANQGSEA. The CDR3 spells CSVSDRGNQPQHF. CDR3 DNA sequence: TGCAGCGTTAGCGACAGGGGGAATCAGCCCCAGCATTTT.

This chain joins TRBV7-9 and TRBJ2-1; D call uncertain. The CDR3 consists of 13 residues. Trimming cost V 6 bases and J 4 bases, with 10 bases left between them. The germline CDR1 and CDR2 sequences are SEHNR and FQNEAQ (reference sequence). CDR3 region: CASRSASYNEQFF. For the CDR3, the DNA is TGTGCCAGCAGATCGGCTAGTTACAATGAGCAGTTCTTC.

The chain recombines TRBV7-2 with TRBJ1-5; D is perhaps TRBD1 (5 bases). Trimming removed 5 bases at V and 1 base at J, with 12 bases between. Germline V gene data show CDR1 as SGHTA and CDR2 as FQGNSA. The CDR3 extends over 15 amino acids. CDR3 protein: CASSAGGGSNQPQHF. The CDR3 nucleotides are TGTGCCAGCAGCGCCGGGGGAGGGAGCAATCAGCCCCAGCATTTT.

The V call is TRBV18, the J call TRBJ2-7; maybe TRBD1 (6 bases). CDR1 and CDR2 from the germline V gene are KGHSH and LQKENI. This CDR3 has 16 residues. V lost 5 bases and J lost 2, with 19 bases in between. CDR3 region: CASSILGQTSTYEQYF. CDR3 coding DNA: TGTGCCAGCTCAATTTTAGGACAGACATCGACCTACGAGCAGTACTTC.

This sequence joins TRBV19 and TRBJ2-7; 10 positions agree with TRBD1. The trim removed 3 bases at V and 4 bases at J, leaving 6 bases unmatched. This CDR3 contains 15 residues. Germline-derived CDR1 and CDR2 are LNHDA and SQIVND (reference sequence). The CDR3 region is CASSMSTGGPYEQYF. Written as DNA, the CDR3 is TGTGCCAGTAGTATGTCGACAGGGGGCCCTTACGAGCAGTACTTC.

This clone was seen once. The chain links TRBV27 to TRBJ2-7; 11 bases fit TRBD1. This CDR3 contains 15 residues. The germline V gene has CDR1 MNHEY and CDR2 SMNVEV (reference sequence). Trimming took 10 bases from V and 3 from J; bases not matched to a gene: 11. CDR3 in DNA: TGTGCCACCCACCCACGAGGGACAGGGGGCTACGAGCAGTACTTC. It translates to CATHPRGTGGYEQYF.

The rearrangement links TRBV11-2 to TRBJ2-2, with TRBD1 matching 7 bases. Germline V gene data show CDR1 as SGHAT and CDR2 as FQNNGV. The CDR3 loop spans 17 amino acids. The V segment lost 1 base and the J segment 0 bases; nucleotides outside the gene matches: 5. This CDR3 reads CASSLGLRGSNTGELFF. For the CDR3, the DNA is TGTGCCAGCAGCTTAGGGCTCAGGGGGTCGAACACCGGGGAGCTGTTTTTT.

This rearrangement joins TRBV5-1 to TRBJ1-2; 8 bases are shared with TRBD1. Losses at the gene ends were 3 bases for V and 8 bases for J; bases not matched to a gene: 9. There are 14 residues in the CDR3. CDR1 and CDR2 from the germline V gene are SGHRS and YFSETQ. The CDR3 spells CASSSPGQVAGYTF. The CDR3 DNA sequence: TGCGCCAGCAGCTCACCGGGACAGGTTGCCGGCTACACCTTC. The full variable domain, completed using reference TRBV5-1 and TRBJ1-2, is KAGVTQTPRYLIKTRGQQVTLSCSPISGHRSVSWYQQTPGQGLQFLFEYFSETQRNKGNFPGRFSGRQFSNSRSEMNVSTLELGDSALYLCASSSPGQVAGYTFGSGTRLTVV.

The count of this clone is one. The chain uses TRBV6-5 and TRBJ1-2; weak D call: TRBD1 (6 bases). V was clipped by 6 bases and J by 9 bases, with 11 bases between them. Germline CDR1 MNHEY, CDR2 SVGAGI. The CDR3 totals 11 residues. CDR3 residues: CASSWGQSYTF. CDR3 DNA sequence: TGTGCCAGCAGCTGGGGACAAAGCTACACCTTC.

The J gene is TRBJ1-5, the V gene TRBV18, with 9 bases fitting TRBD1. Per the germline V gene, CDR1 is KGHSH and CDR2 is LQKENI. The length of the CDR3 is 15 residues. The V gene end was trimmed by 4 bases and the J gene end by 5 bases; junction bases not matched to a gene: 6. CDR3 bases: TGTGCCAGCTCACTAACAGGGGGCCGGGATCAGCCCCAGCATTTT. Its protein is CASSLTGGRDQPQHF.